This TCR beta chain comes out of a study of OX40 agonist ivuxolimab in advanced cancers. Regarding the research as a whole: Ivuxolimab was a fully human IgG2 agonistic monoclonal antibody targeting the costimulatory receptor OX40 (CD134). Intravenous ivuxolimab was administered to patients every 2 weeks at six dose levels: 0.01, 0.1, 0.3, 1.5, 3 and 10 mg/kg. Of the 50 to 55 dose-escalation patients, hepatocellular carcinoma was present in approximately 20, melanoma in approximately 15, renal cell carcinoma in 9 and head and neck cancer in 9. In the dose-escalation cohort, 82.7% of patients were male, and the mean age was approximately 60 years, with a range of roughly 20 to 80. Patients were allowed to have had prior anti-PD-1, anti-PD-L1 or anti-CTLA-4 therapy, and approximately 40% of the dose-escalation patients had been treated with checkpoint inhibitors. Partial responses were achieved by three dose-escalation patients, of whom one had hepatocellular carcinoma and two had cutaneous melanoma. Peripheral TCRbeta sequencing was intended to test whether TCR sequence diversity was altered and clonal T-cell expansion was caused by ivuxolimab. The paper covers the monotherapy dose-escalation part of the phase I ivuxolimab trial, which included N of about 50 patients. Study-wide findings and limitations: Low levels of normalized T-cell clonal expansion were also seen in some nonresponding patients. Which antigens the clonally expanded peripheral T cells were specific for was not determined. Partial responders in the 0.1-3.0 mg/kg groups had among the lowest normalized peripheral clonal expansion, especially among CD8+ T cells. After ivuxolimab, expanded clones were on average more numerous among CD8+ T cells than among CD4+ T cells. Clonal expansion of both CD4+ and CD8+ blood T cells was observed from baseline to week 6 at doses 0.1 to 3.0 mg/kg.

CDR1 and CDR2 are drawn from the germline V gene: MNHEY, SVGAGI. The CDR3 contains 13 residues, cysteine and phenylalanine counted. Only the CDR3 part of the read is kept: 39 bases, read in frame from the first base. V is pared back by 5 bases and J by 4 bases, with 11 bases lying between the germline termini. To sequence the TCRbeta CDR3 region, genomic DNA was isolated from the sorted cells. The immunoSEQ Assay was used for sequencing of TCRbeta CDR3 regions. Held by TCRdb, this immuneACCESS table contains in-frame sequences only and omits some clones. Under half of the omission traces to an unresolved V gene where checked; the cause of the rest is unknown. This sample has some 74,000 clones in its table, and roughly 83% of those were observed once. The top ten clones comprise about 6.9% of the sample. A remark on this clone: It lacks a known antigen. Per-nucleotide qualities are absent, and no much larger clonotype sits a single base away.

Patients with autoimmune disease history or receiving systemic immunosuppression were excluded from the trial. Peripheral blood for TCR sequencing was drawn from every dose cohort at baseline, at cycle 4 day 1 and at cycle 7 day 1. Samples came from an open-label, multicenter, first-in-human phase I dose-escalation trial of ivuxolimab. Adults with locally advanced or metastatic melanoma, renal cell carcinoma, hepatocellular carcinoma or head and neck squamous cell carcinoma were enrolled in the trial. Before TCR sequencing, CD4+ T cells and CD8+ T cells were sorted from peripheral blood as separate populations.

This receptor was taken from an adult with an advanced solid tumor such as melanoma, head and neck, liver or kidney cancer. The rearrangement joined TRBV6-5 to TRBJ1-2, with the identity of the D gene unclear. The sequenced sample was CD4+ or CD8+ T cells sorted from blood, obtained in a trial of the OX40 agonist ivuxolimab. CDR3 reads: CASSVTVGYGYTF. The nucleotide sequence is TGTGCCAGCAGTGTAACCGTCGGCTATGGCTACACCTTC.